This T cell receptor beta chain derives from a study of PD-1 blockade in classical Hodgkin lymphoma. General study results and limits: Lower baseline TCR diversity marked trial partial responders and progressors. Newly diagnosed patients were said to have less baseline TCR diversity than healthy donors did.

Time point noted: cycle 4 day 1 (C4D1), after around six weeks of nivolumab. Relapse after autologous stem cell transplantation occurred in every patient, and brentuximab vedotin exposure varied. By magnetic negative selection, CD8+ T cells were isolated from the thawed PBMCs. This CDR3 spans 16 amino acids. The germline CDR1 and CDR2 sequences are LNHNV and YYDKDF (reference sequence). The J segment lost 3 bases and the V segment lost 5 bases, leaving 10 bases of the junction unmatched. Measured with immunoSEQ multiplex PCR; TCRdb has only the in-frame clones, and not every one. Of about 15,000 clones in the sample, about nine tenths were seen once. On this clone itself: Its cognate antigen is unknown.

The receptor's source is a human donor with classical Hodgkin lymphoma. Sequences were derived from CD8+ T cells from blood, sampled before the fourth cycle of nivolumab. The chain combines TRBV15 with TRBJ2-1; 7 positions match TRBD2. The CDR3 DNA reads TGTGCCACCAGCGCTCAGGGACTAACCAACTACAATGAGCAGTTCTTC. Its translation: CATSAQGLTNYNEQFF.